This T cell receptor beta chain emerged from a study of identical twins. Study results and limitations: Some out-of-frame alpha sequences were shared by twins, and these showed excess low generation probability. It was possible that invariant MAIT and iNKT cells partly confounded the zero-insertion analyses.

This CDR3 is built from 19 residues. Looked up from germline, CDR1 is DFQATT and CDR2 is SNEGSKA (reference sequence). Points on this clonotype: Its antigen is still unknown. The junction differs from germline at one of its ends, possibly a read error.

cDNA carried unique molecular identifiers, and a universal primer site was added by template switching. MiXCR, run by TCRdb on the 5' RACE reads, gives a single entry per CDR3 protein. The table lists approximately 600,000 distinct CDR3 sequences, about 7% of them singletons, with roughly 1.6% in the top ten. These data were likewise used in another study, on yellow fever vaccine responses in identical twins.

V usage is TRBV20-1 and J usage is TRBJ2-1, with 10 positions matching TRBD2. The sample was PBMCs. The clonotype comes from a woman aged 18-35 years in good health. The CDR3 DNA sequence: TGCAGTGCTAGAGTTTGGCTAGCGGGGGCCTCGAGCTCCTACAGTGAGCAGTTCTTC. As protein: CSARVWLAGASSSYSEQFF.